This TCR beta chain was captured in a study of blood T cell repertoires in COVID-19. Background on the study: The United States, Italy and Spain were the sources of the acute and convalescent COVID-19 samples. Sources were T cells, B-cell-depleted T cells, or PBMCs; the material itself was cDNA or gDNA.

In the authors' methods: How many nucleated cells were present was estimated from reference gene primer amplification. Sequencing was performed with immunoSEQ multiplex PCR; in TCRdb, only in-frame clones are kept and a portion is missing. From that table come the V and J calls and clone size; the DNA was used to work out D and trimming. Seen here are about 190,000 clones, about 88% observed once, and the top ten hold about 2.1%. Germline CDR1 is SEHNR and CDR2 is FQNEAQ (reference sequence). The CDR3 runs to 15 residues. V lost 1 base, J lost 11 bases, and 9 bases stayed unmatched. This clone showed up just once.

The sequenced sample was peripheral blood. The TCR originated in a man in his 70s with active or convalescent COVID-19. The chain employs TRBV7-9 and TRBJ2-1; the match to TRBD2 covers 9 bases. CDR3 in DNA: TGTGCCAGCAGCTTAGGCGGGAGGGCCACAGTTAAGCAGTTCTTC. This encodes CASSLGGRATVKQFF. Full variable domain (remainder filled in from reference TRBV7-9 and TRBJ2-1): DTGVSQNPRHKITKRGQNVTFRCDPISEHNRLYWYRQTLGQGPEFLTYFQNEAQLEKSRLLSDRFSAERPKGSFSTLEIQRTEQGDSAMYLCASSLGGRATVKQFFGPGTRLTVL.